This is a list of T cell receptor beta chains from one sample in a study of CD8 T cells in ankylosing spondylitis. TCRdb processed the 5' RACE reads anew with MiXCR; each CDR3 protein has one entry. The sample lists about 150,000 distinct CDR3 sequences; about 7% were seen once. The sample comprised blood, either unsorted or a sorted T cell fraction (not recorded which). The receptors were gathered from a female donor with ankylosing spondylitis or in good health (not recorded which). The CDR3 runs from the conserved cysteine through the conserved F or W. The D gene is left open where the match is weak. The size entry is marked missing in some rows and otherwise reads once, few, many or a size class.

d_gene | abundance | j_gene | v_gene | CDR3nt | CDR3aa
. | many | TRBJ2-7 | TRBV6-1 | TGTGCCAGCAGCACAACCGGGACACGCTCCTACGAGCAGTACTTC | CASSTTGTRSYEQYF
. | many | TRBJ2-1 | TRBV5-1 | TGCGCCAGCAGCTTTGATGAAGGGGAGCAGTTCTTC | CASSFDEGEQFF
. | many | TRBJ2-7 | TRBV11-2 | TGTGCCAGCAGCTTAGGTCGCGGACAAGCCTACGAGCAGTACTTC | CASSLGRGQAYEQYF
. | many | TRBJ1-4 | TRBV6-2/TRBV6-3 | TGTGCCAGCACCGAAGTAAGGAGGGATGGCGAAAAACTGTTTTTT | CASTEVRRDGEKLFF
TRBD2 | many | TRBJ2-7 | TRBV5-1 | TGCGCCAGCAGCTTCAAACCTCCGGGACTAGGCTACGAGCAGTACTTC | CASSFKPPGLGYEQYF
. | many | TRBJ1-6 | TRBV25-1 | TGTGCCAGCAGTGAAGGGGGTTGGGATTCACCCCTCCACTTT | CASSEGGWDSPLHF
TRBD2 | many | TRBJ2-1 | TRBV9 | TGTGCCAGCAGCGCCGTTAGCGGGGGAGGTAAGCAGTTCTTC | CASSAVSGGGKQFF
. | many | TRBJ1-1 | TRBV15 | TGTGCCACCAGCAGAGAGAGGAACAGGGCGAACACTGAAGCTTTCTTT | CATSRERNRANTEAFF
TRBD1 | many | TRBJ2-1 | TRBV24-1 | TGTGCCACAAGACAGGGGCGCGATGAGCAGTTCTTC | CATRQGRDEQFF
TRBD1 | few | TRBJ2-7 | TRBV19 | TGTGCCAGTAGTCGAGGACAGGGAACCTACGAGCAGTACTTC | CASSRGQGTYEQYF
. | . | TRBJ1-6 | TRBV11-3 | TGTGCCAGCAGCTCGGGGGGCAATTCACCCCTCCACTTT | CASSSGGNSPLHF
TRBD1 | . | TRBJ1-4 | TRBV4-1 | TGCGCCAGCAGCCAAGGCGAAACAGGGGTACGAAATGAAAAACTGTTTTTT | CASSQGETGVRNEKLFF
. | many | TRBJ2-2 | TRBV20-1 | TGCAGTGCTAGAGATGCGAACACCGGGGAGCTGTTTTTT | CSARDANTGELFF
. | many | TRBJ2-3 | TRBV5-5 | TGTGCCAGCAGCTTGTGGGGGGCCCAGGGAGATACGCAGTATTTT | CASSLWGAQGDTQYF
. | many | TRBJ2-7 | TRBV7-2 | TGTGCCAGCAGCTTATATGGAGGGGGAATCCCCTACGAGCAGTACTTC | CASSLYGGGIPYEQYF
. | many | TRBJ1-5 | TRBV5-4 | TGTGCCAGCAGCGTTGGGGATCAGCCCCAGCATTTT | CASSVGDQPQHF